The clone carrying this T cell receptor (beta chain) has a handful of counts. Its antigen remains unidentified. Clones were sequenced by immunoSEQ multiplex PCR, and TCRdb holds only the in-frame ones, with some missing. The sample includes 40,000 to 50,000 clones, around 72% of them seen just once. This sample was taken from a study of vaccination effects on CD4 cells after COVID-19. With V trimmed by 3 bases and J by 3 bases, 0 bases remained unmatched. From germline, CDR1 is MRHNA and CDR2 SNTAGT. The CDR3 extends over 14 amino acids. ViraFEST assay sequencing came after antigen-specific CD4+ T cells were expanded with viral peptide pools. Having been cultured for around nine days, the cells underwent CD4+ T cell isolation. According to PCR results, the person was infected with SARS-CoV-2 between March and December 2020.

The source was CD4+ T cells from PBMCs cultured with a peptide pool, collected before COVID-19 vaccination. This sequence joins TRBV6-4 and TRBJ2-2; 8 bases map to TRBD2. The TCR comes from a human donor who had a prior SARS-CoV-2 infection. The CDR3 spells CASSEAGDTGELFF. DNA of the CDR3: TGTGCCAGCAGTGAAGCGGGGGACACCGGGGAGCTGTTTTTT.